This passage covers 32 T cell receptor beta chains from one sample sequenced in a study of blood T cell repertoires in COVID-19. Generated by immunoSEQ multiplex PCR, the TCRdb table keeps only in-frame clones and is missing some. This sample carries roughly 18,000 clones, about 89% of them seen once, and the ten largest clones take 4% to 5%. Sequenced sample: peripheral blood. All receptors derive from a human donor in a cohort sampled during active COVID-19.

V is TRBV11-2 and J is TRBJ2-7; the D is unclear. The CDR3 has 13 amino acids. Germline V CDR1 and CDR2: SGHAT, FQNNGV. The germline V and J ends were trimmed by 3 bases and 2 bases, with 8 bases remaining between them. This CDR3 is CASSLGLPYEQYF. In DNA, the CDR3 is TGTGCCAGCAGCTTGGGCCTCCCCTACGAGCAGTACTTC.

The genes are TRBV9 and TRBJ1-2; 7 bases match TRBD1. The CDR3 is 14 amino acids. The V gene's germline CDR1 is SGDLS and CDR2 YYNGEE. The V segment lost 3 bases and the J segment 4 bases; nucleotides outside the gene matches: 6. The CDR3 reads CASSEQNRGYGYTF. CDR3 in DNA: TGTGCCAGCAGCGAACAAAACAGGGGCTATGGCTACACCTTC.

This clone was counted a single time. The chain carries TRBV27 and TRBJ2-7; 7 bases align to TRBD2. The germline gives CDR1 MNHEY, CDR2 SMNVEV (reference sequence). This CDR3 contains 14 residues. V dropped 1 base and J dropped 3; count of bases not matched to a gene: 3. The CDR3 bases are TGTGCCAGCAGTTTATTGAGGACTAGCTACGAGCAGTACTTC. It encodes CASSLLRTSYEQYF.

The chain has TRBV6-5 and TRBJ2-7; possibly TRBD1 for D (5 bases). The length of the CDR3 is 15 residues. Germline V lookup: CDR1 MNHEY, CDR2 SVGAGI. Between the trimmed V and J ends, which lost 6 bases and 0 bases, there was a span of 15 bases. The CDR3 loop reads CASSPQATLSYEQYF. The CDR3 nucleotides read TGTGCCAGCAGCCCACAGGCGACCCTCTCCTACGAGCAGTACTTC.

The genes are TRBV28 and TRBJ1-5, with 7 bases aligning to TRBD1. Germline CDR1 and CDR2: MDHEN and SYDVKM. The V gene end was trimmed by 6 bases and the J gene end by 1 base; junction bases not matched to a gene: 3. The CDR3 contains 14 residues. The CDR3 reads CASRGGQSNQPQHF. CDR3 in DNA: TGTGCCAGCAGAGGGGGACAGAGCAATCAGCCCCAGCATTTT.

V usage is TRBV7-2 and J usage is TRBJ1-2; D is undetermined. The CDR3 is made up of 11 amino acids. The ends were cut back, 1 base at V and 8 bases at J, with 5 bases in the middle. CDR1 and CDR2 from the germline V gene are SGHTA and FQGNSA. This chain's CDR3 is CASSLGIGYTF. CDR3 DNA sequence: TGTGCCAGCAGCTTAGGTATCGGCTACACCTTC.

This rearrangement joins TRBV5-1 to TRBJ1-3; D is possibly TRBD1 (5 bases). The germline V gene encodes CDR1 SGHRS and CDR2 YFSETQ. Trimming cost V 1 base and J 0 bases, with 17 bases left between them. The CDR3 has 18 residues. This CDR3 reads CASSLLEIQAVSGNTIYF. CDR3 bases: TGCGCCAGCAGCTTGCTTGAAATACAGGCTGTCTCTGGAAACACCATATATTTT.

The CDR3 bases are TGTGCCAGCAGCCGACAGGGCGCCTACAATGAGCAGTTCTTC. It yields the protein CASSRQGAYNEQFF. The chain couples TRBV6-2 or TRBV6-3 to TRBJ2-1, with TRBD1 matching 7 bases. The germline V gene has CDR1 MNHEY and CDR2 SVGEGT. J gave up 2 bases and V 6 bases, and 4 bases lay outside the gene matches. The CDR3 is 14 residues long.

This rearrangement joins TRBV5-1 to TRBJ2-3; 9 positions agree with TRBD2. V lost 2 bases to trimming and J lost 0 bases; unmatched junction nucleotides: 13. The CDR3 covers 19 residues. CDR1 is SGHRS, CDR2 YFSETQ, per germline. In DNA form, the CDR3 reads TGCGCCAGCAGCTTCAGCGGGGGGCCGTACTCCATGAGCACAGATACGCAGTATTTT. The encoded protein is CASSFSGGPYSMSTDTQYF.

This chain connects TRBV6-2 or TRBV6-3 to TRBJ2-1; the match to TRBD2 covers 8 bases. Germline V gene lookup returns CDR1 MNHEY and CDR2 SVGEGT. V was pared by 5 bases and J by 7 bases, with 7 bases of the junction left unmatched. The CDR3 contains 14 residues. CDR3: CASSRSGSRNEQFF. The CDR3 DNA is TGTGCCAGCAGTCGCAGCGGGAGCAGAAATGAGCAGTTCTTC.

In its sample, this clone was seen once. The rearrangement joins TRBV7-2 to TRBJ2-3, with D hard to call. Germline CDR1 and CDR2: SGHTA and FQGNSA. Trimming cost V 7 bases and J 2 bases, with 13 bases left between them. The CDR3 contains 14 residues. CDR3 protein: CASTPRQFTDTQYF. CDR3 coding DNA: TGTGCCAGCACCCCCAGGCAGTTCACAGATACGCAGTATTTT.

The V and J genes are TRBV16 and TRBJ1-2, with D unresolved. CDR3 length: 14 residues. The V end was cut by 2 bases, the J end by 2 bases, with 9 bases between. Germline lookup yields CDR1 KGHSY and CDR2 FQNENV. CDR3 bases: TGTGCCAGCAGCCAACCCCCAATCAACTATGGCTACACCTTC. Encoded protein: CASSQPPINYGYTF.

This chain links TRBV9 with TRBJ2-1; 7 bases map to TRBD1. The CDR3 runs to 18 residues. The V gene end was trimmed by 0 bases and the J gene end by 0 bases; junction bases not matched to a gene: 9. In germline, CDR1 is SGDLS, CDR2 YYNGEE. The CDR3 DNA follows: TGTGCCAGCAGCGTAGCCTCGAGACAGGGTAGCTCCTACAATGAGCAGTTCTTC. Amino acid sequence: CASSVASRQGSSYNEQFF. Based on the CDR3 plus reference TRBV9 and TRBJ2-1, the full variable domain is DSGVTQTPKHLITATGQRVTLRCSPRSGDLSVYWYQQSLDQGLQFLIQYYNGEERAKGNILERFSAQQFPDLHSELNLSSLELGDSALYFCASSVASRQGSSYNEQFFGPGTRLTVL.

J is TRBJ1-1 and V is TRBV18; D call uncertain. The CDR3 totals 12 residues. Looked up from germline, CDR1 is KGHSH and CDR2 is LQKENI. The V end lost 9 bases, the J end lost 1 base, and 9 bases lay between the germline ends. The CDR3 DNA reads TGTGCCAGTTCTTTCGGGAACACTGAAGCTTTCTTT. This translates into CASSFGNTEAFF. The variable domain in full, with the rest retrieved from reference TRBV18 and TRBJ1-1, is NAGVMQNPRHLVRRRGQEARLRCSPMKGHSHVYWYRQLPEEGLKFMVYLQKENIIDESGMPKERFSAEFPKEGPSILRIQQVVRGDSAAYFCASSFGNTEAFFGQGTRLTVV.

The V gene is TRBV3-1 (or the pseudogene TRBV3-2), the J gene TRBJ2-2; 11 bases are shared with TRBD2. The CDR3 consists of 19 residues. Germline CDR1 reads LGHDT; CDR2 reads YNNKEL (reference sequence). Trimming at V came to 1 base and at J to 1 base, leaving 8 bases not matched to a gene. The CDR3 DNA reads as TGTGCCAGCAGCCAAGTAACCTGGCTAGCGGGAGGGAACACCGGGGAGCTGTTTTTT. Translating it yields CASSQVTWLAGGNTGELFF.

This rearrangement joins TRBV15 to TRBJ2-1; TRBD1 matches 7 bases. In germline, CDR1 is LNHNV, CDR2 YYDKDF (reference sequence). This CDR3 region has 15 residues. Losses at the gene ends were 3 bases for V and 12 bases for J; bases not matched to a gene: 14. The CDR3 here is CATSSQDRARYGQFF. The CDR3 DNA sequence: TGTGCCACCAGCAGTCAAGACAGGGCTCGTTATGGGCAGTTCTTC.

The chain combines TRBV6-5 with TRBJ1-1; D gene unclear. Germline V CDR1 and CDR2: MNHEY, SVGAGI. This CDR3 contains 13 residues. The ends were cut back, 4 bases at V and 4 bases at J, with 10 bases in the middle. The CDR3 loop reads CASSSEWSTEAFF. The CDR3 DNA sequence: TGTGCCAGCAGTTCAGAGTGGAGCACTGAAGCTTTCTTT.

This chain connects TRBV9 to TRBJ2-1; possible D gene TRBD1, 6 bases. This CDR3 contains 14 residues. The ends were cut back, 0 bases at V and 8 bases at J, with 12 bases in the middle. CDR1 and CDR2 (germline): SGDLS, YYNGEE. The CDR3 spells CASSVDRVKYEQFF. CDR3 bases: TGTGCCAGCAGCGTAGACAGGGTAAAGTATGAGCAGTTCTTC. The complete variable domain, with remaining parts taken from reference TRBV9 and TRBJ2-1, reads DSGVTQTPKHLITATGQRVTLRCSPRSGDLSVYWYQQSLDQGLQFLIQYYNGEERAKGNILERFSAQQFPDLHSELNLSSLELGDSALYFCASSVDRVKYEQFFGPGTRLTVL.

The chain combines TRBV7-2 with TRBJ2-1; D gene unclear. The CDR3 sequence is 12 residues long. The V gene lost 1 base and the J gene lost 6 bases, with 4 bases spanning the gap. CDR1 is SGHTA, CDR2 FQGNSA, per germline. CDR3 residues: CASSLDTNEQFF. CDR3 nucleotides: TGTGCCAGCAGCTTAGACACCAATGAGCAGTTCTTC.

The chain carries TRBV18 and TRBJ2-5; D perhaps matches TRBD1 (5 bases). CDR3 length: 13 amino acids. From germline, CDR1 is KGHSH and CDR2 LQKENI. Deletions cut 6 bases from V and 2 bases from J, with 10 bases between. The CDR3 nucleotides read TGTGCCAGCTCTTCAGGGTTGCAAGAGACCCAGTACTTC. It is translated as CASSSGLQETQYF.

This chain joins TRBV2 and TRBJ1-1; D unclear. The CDR3 contains 12 residues. Germline CDR1 SNHLY, CDR2 FYNNEI. V was pared by 6 bases and J by 2 bases, with 7 bases between. The CDR3 DNA reads TGTGCCAGCAGGCGACTTAACACTGAAGCTTTCTTT. It translates to CASRRLNTEAFF.

The CDR3 is CASSPRGVSGANVLTF. The DNA of the CDR3 is TGTGCCAGCAGCCCGCGGGGGGTCTCTGGGGCCAACGTCCTGACTTTC. J is TRBJ2-6 and V is TRBV27, with 8 bases aligning to TRBD2. The CDR3 is 16 residues long. With 6 bases clipped from V and 0 bases from J, the junction kept 4 bases outside the gene matches. Germline V gene lookup returns CDR1 MNHEY and CDR2 SMNVEV (reference sequence).

The gene calls are TRBV28 and TRBJ1-3; D is unclear. This CDR3 spans 15 amino acids. Trimming left V 5 bases short and J 4 bases short, with 15 bases between. Germline-derived CDR1 and CDR2 are MDHEN and SYDVKM. The CDR3 here is CASSPLLGEGNTIYF. CDR3 nucleotides: TGTGCCAGCAGTCCCCTCTTAGGAGAAGGAAACACCATATATTTT.

This clone is a singleton in its sample. The chain joins TRBV5-1 to TRBJ1-2; D remains ambiguous. Germline V gives CDR1 SGHRS, CDR2 YFSETQ. The CDR3 is made up of 17 amino acids. The V gene lost 4 bases and the J gene lost 4 bases, with 23 bases spanning the gap. DNA of the CDR3: TGCGCCAGCAGCCCACTATCTATCCGTCCCACATCCTATGGCTACACCTTC. Amino acids: CASSPLSIRPTSYGYTF.

The chain joins TRBV7-2 to TRBJ1-6, with a weak D call TRBD1 (6 bases). V gave up 2 bases and J gave up 0 bases, with 8 bases separating them. Germline V gene sequence: CDR1 SGHTA, CDR2 FQGNSA. This CDR3 has 16 amino acids. The DNA of the CDR3 is TGTGCCAGCAGCTTATTCAGGGGCTCCTATAATTCACCCCTCCACTTT. Translation: CASSLFRGSYNSPLHF. The full variable domain, with the rest looked up from reference TRBV7-2 and TRBJ1-6, is GAGVSQSPSNKVTEKGKDVELRCDPISGHTALYWYRQSLGQGLEFLIYFQGNSAPDKSGLPSDRFSAERTGGSVSTLTIQRTQQEDSAVYLCASSLFRGSYNSPLHFGNGTRLTVT.

A word on this clone: This CDR3 is also generated by other DNA sequences in the sample. The chain employs TRBV4-3 and TRBJ1-6; no firm D call. Trimming cost V 0 bases and J 9 bases, with 6 bases left between them. The CDR3 consists of 13 residues. Germline CDR1 reads LGHNA; CDR2 reads YSLEER. The CDR3 here is CASSQDRGSPLHF. In nucleotides, the CDR3 is TGCGCCAGCAGCCAAGATCGAGGTTCACCCCTCCACTTT.

The V call is TRBV6-5, the J call TRBJ2-1, with D possibly TRBD1 on 6 matching bases. Germline lookup yields CDR1 MNHEY and CDR2 SVGAGI. The CDR3 is 14 residues long. Trimming took 2 bases from V and 4 from J, leaving 9 bases between them. CDR3 sequence: CASSYQGPYNEQFF. CDR3 in DNA: TGTGCCAGCAGTTACCAGGGGCCGTACAATGAGCAGTTCTTC.

The chain employs TRBV7-2 and TRBJ1-1, with a tentative D call TRBD1 (6 bases). The germline V gene has CDR1 SGHTA and CDR2 FQGNSA. The CDR3 sequence is 15 residues long. Trimming took off 1 base at V and 8 bases at J, with 17 bases between the two ends. CDR3 DNA sequence: TGTGCCAGCAGCTTAGAATTACAGGGCAGGGTAGAAGCTTTCTTT. This sequence encodes CASSLELQGRVEAFF. Combining the CDR3 with reference TRBV7-2 and TRBJ1-1 gives the whole variable domain GAGVSQSPSNKVTEKGKDVELRCDPISGHTALYWYRQSLGQGLEFLIYFQGNSAPDKSGLPSDRFSAERTGGSVSTLTIQRTQQEDSAVYLCASSLELQGRVEAFFGQGTRLTVV.

The CDR3 DNA reads as TGTGCCAGCTTATCGGCGGGGGGCGCGGGCGGCTACACCTTC. It codes for CASLSAGGAGGYTF. V and J are TRBV5-6 and TRBJ1-2; possible D gene TRBD1, 6 bases. This CDR3 is 14 amino acids long. The V gene lost 7 bases and the J gene lost 8 bases, with 21 bases spanning the gap. Germline lookup yields CDR1 SGHDT and CDR2 YYEEEE.

The chain recombines TRBV15 with TRBJ2-1; D may be TRBD1 (7 bases). Germline-derived CDR1 and CDR2 are LNHNV and YYDKDF (reference sequence). CDR3 length equals 17 residues. The ends were cut back, 2 bases at V and 4 bases at J, with 18 bases in the middle. CDR3 DNA sequence: TGTGCCACCAGCAGATGGGGCTGGGCAGGGGGGTACAATGAGCAGTTCTTC. Protein product: CATSRWGWAGGYNEQFF.

CDR3 nucleotides: TGTGCCAGCAGTTACGGCGGGAGTAAAGGGGAGCAGTACGTC. Amino acid sequence: CASSYGGSKGEQYV. The V gene is TRBV6-2 or TRBV6-3, the J gene TRBJ2-7; 7 bases fit TRBD2. CDR3 size: 14 residues. Unmatched junction bases numbered 8, after V lost 2 bases and J lost 7 bases. CDR1 is MNHEY, CDR2 SVGEGT, per germline.

The rearrangement joins TRBV3-1 (or the pseudogene TRBV3-2) to TRBJ2-3; possible D gene TRBD2, 7 bases. This CDR3 has 16 amino acids. V dropped 5 bases and J dropped 3 bases, with 18 bases sitting between them. Germline V lookup: CDR1 LGHDT, CDR2 YNNKEL (reference sequence). The CDR3 nucleotides read TGTGCCAGCAGCGCGATATGGGGGGGCCTGACAGATACGCAGTATTTT. Its translation: CASSAIWGGLTDTQYF.